The 20 T cell receptor beta chains in this list originate from one sample, sequenced in a study of T cells in Graves' hyperthyroidism and ophthalmopathy. Amplification of TCR beta CDR3 regions was performed using RNA transcripts as template. TCR CDR3 regions were first amplified by RT-PCR with HTBI primers. TCRdb passed the multiplex PCR reads through MiXCR, listing each CDR3 protein once. The sample lists about 740,000 distinct CDR3 sequences, around 15% occurring once. The sequenced sample was blood. Every receptor here comes from a woman younger than 35 with Graves' hyperthyroidism.

This clonotype was detected many times. The gene calls are TRBV12-3 or TRBV12-4 and TRBJ2-2; no firm D call. Trimming stripped 8 bases from V and 3 bases from J, with 16 bases between. This CDR3 region has 15 residues. CDR3 DNA: TGTGCCAGCCTATATACCGGCGTGGACACCGGGGAGCTGTTTTTT. Its translation: CASLYTGVDTGELFF.

A remark on this clonotype: A much larger clone lies a single base off, so this may be a read error. This likely comes from a read error, as the CDR3 has no conserved phenylalanine or tryptophan at its end. The chain employs TRBV7-2 and TRBJ2-1; maybe TRBD2 (6 bases). Trimming took 5 bases from V and 0 from J, leaving 14 bases between them. In germline, CDR1 is SGHTA, CDR2 FQGNSA. The CDR3 is 16 residues long. The CDR3 DNA is TGTGCCAGCAGCAAAGGAGGGATAGTCTCCTACAATGAGCAGTTCTCC. Residues: CASSKGGIVSYNEQFS.

The chain links TRBV6-1 to TRBJ1-5; no firm D call. V gave up 9 bases and J gave up 2 bases, with 20 bases separating them. The CDR3 extends over 16 amino acids. CDR1 MNHNS and CDR2 SASEGT come from the germline V gene. The CDR3 DNA reads TGTGCCAGTAACTCCCCGGGCGGCGAGGGCAATCAGCCCCAGCATTTT. It yields the protein CASNSPGGEGNQPQHF.

There are many counts of this clonotype. This rearrangement joins TRBV7-8 to TRBJ1-5; TRBD1 matches 7 bases. The CDR3 contains 13 residues. V lost 5 bases and J lost 5; bases outside the gene matches: 3. Germline V gives CDR1 SGHVS, CDR2 FQNEAQ. The CDR3 loop reads CASSQGGHQPQHF. The CDR3 region has the DNA TGTGCCAGCAGCCAGGGGGGGCATCAGCCCCAGCATTTT.

This clonotype was seen repeatedly, ten times or more. The chain's CDR3 is CASSQQVSGNTIYF. In nucleotides, the CDR3 is TGTGCCAGCAGTCAACAGGTCTCTGGAAACACCATATATTTT. This sequence joins TRBV11-2 and TRBJ1-3, with a tentative D call TRBD1 (5 bases). Trimming took 6 bases from V and 0 from J, leaving 9 bases between them. Looked up from germline, CDR1 is SGHAT and CDR2 is FQNNGV. The CDR3 runs 14 residues.

On this clonotype: Possible read error: a much larger clone is one base away. The chain links TRBV12-3 or TRBV12-4 to TRBJ2-1, with D possibly TRBD2 on 5 matching bases. The J call could be wrong; TRBJ2-7 is a better fit for the DNA end. The CDR3 extends over 13 amino acids. The CDR3 DNA sequence: TGTGCCAGCAGTTTGGACTGGGCCAATGAGCAGTACTTC. Translating it yields CASSLDWANEQYF.

This clonotype was counted between two and nine times. The CDR3 coding sequence is TGTGCCAGCAGCCCCCAGGGACTAGCGGGAGGTAGCTCCTACAATGAGCAGTTCTTC. Its translation is CASSPQGLAGGSSYNEQFF. V is TRBV9 and J is TRBJ2-1, with 15 bases aligning to TRBD2. J was trimmed by 0 bases and V by 4 bases; bases with no gene match: 8. The CDR3 loop spans 19 amino acids. Germline assignment: CDR1 SGDLS and CDR2 YYNGEE.

This clonotype was detected many times. V and J are TRBV30 and TRBJ2-4, with D uncertain. Trimming took off 0 bases at V and 8 bases at J, with 14 bases between the two ends. This CDR3 comprises 14 residues. The germline gives CDR1 GTSNPN, CDR2 SVGIG (reference sequence). CDR3 DNA: TGTGCCTGGAGTGTACAAGTTAGTTATGACATTCAGTACTTC. This gives the protein CAWSVQVSYDIQYF. The complete variable domain, with remaining parts taken from reference TRBV30 and TRBJ2-4, reads SQTIHQWPATLVQPVGSPLSLECTVEGTSNPNLYWYRQAAGRGLQLLFYSVGIGQISSEVPQNLSASRPQDRQFILSSKKLLLSDSGFYLCAWSVQVSYDIQYFGAGTRLSVL.

V and J are TRBV30 and TRBJ2-1, with TRBD2 as a possible D gene (6 bases). CDR1 GTSNPN and CDR2 SVGIG come from the germline V gene (reference sequence). V lost 0 bases and J 1 base, leaving 10 bases between the germline ends. CDR3 length: 15 amino acids. The CDR3 bases are TGTGCCTGGAGTGTACCCAGCGGGTCCTACAATGAGCAGTTCTTC. Translated: CAWSVPSGSYNEQFF.

In this sample, this clonotype turned up many times. The chain couples TRBV20-1 to TRBJ2-1; a weak D match, TRBD2 (5 bases). V was clipped by 3 bases and J by 8 bases, with 11 bases between them. Germline V gene data show CDR1 as DFQATT and CDR2 as SNEGSKA (reference sequence). The CDR3 spans 12 residues. CDR3: CSASAVGDEQFF. Written as DNA, the CDR3 is TGCAGTGCTAGCGCAGTCGGGGATGAGCAGTTCTTC.

This clonotype was detected many times. The J gene is TRBJ1-5, the V gene TRBV12-3 or TRBV12-4; unclear D gene. V was cut by 5 bases and J by 4 bases, with 12 bases left in between. This CDR3 comprises 14 residues. The DNA of the CDR3 is TGTGCCAGCAGTCGAATAGGGCGTAATCAGCCCCAGCATTTT. As protein: CASSRIGRNQPQHF.

This clonotype has a count of ten or more. The rearrangement links TRBV20-1 to TRBJ1-1; TRBD1 might be the D (5 bases). Germline CDR1 DFQATT, CDR2 SNEGSKA (reference sequence). V lost 2 bases and J 0 bases, leaving 13 bases between the germline ends. CDR3 length equals 15 residues. Here the CDR3 DNA reads TGCAGTGCTAGAAAGTTAAGGACACTGAACACTGAAGCTTTCTTT. Protein: CSARKLRTLNTEAFF.

This clonotype appeared many times. V gene TRBV5-4 combines with J gene TRBJ1-1; TRBD1 is a possible D gene (6 bases). V lost 0 bases to trimming and J lost 6 bases, with 15 bases between them. The V gene's germline CDR1 is SGHNT and CDR2 YYREEE (reference sequence). This CDR3 has 15 residues. The CDR3 region has the DNA TGTGCCAGCAGCTTGGCCAACAGGGCGGACCCTGAAGCTTTCTTT. Amino acid sequence: CASSLANRADPEAFF.

This clonotype was observed many times. This chain connects TRBV6-1 to TRBJ1-5, with 8 bases identical to TRBD1. The CDR3 totals 16 residues. Germline lookup yields CDR1 MNHNS and CDR2 SASEGT. Unmatched junction bases numbered 7, after V lost 2 bases and J lost 4 bases. The CDR3 sequence: CASSELGHRGNQPQHF. In nucleotides, the CDR3 is TGTGCCAGCAGTGAATTAGGGCACAGGGGGAATCAGCCCCAGCATTTT.

The chain uses TRBV7-9 and TRBJ2-1, with no clear D. The CDR3 consists of 12 residues. V dropped 4 bases and J dropped 4 bases, with 5 bases sitting between them. Germline V CDR1 and CDR2: SEHNR, FQNEAQ (reference sequence). CDR3 in amino acids: CASSSQYNEQFF. CDR3 bases: TGTGCCAGCAGCTCCCAGTACAATGAGCAGTTCTTC.

This clonotype showed up many times. This chain uses TRBV7-9 with TRBJ2-1; D may be TRBD1 (6 bases). V was shortened by 3 bases and J by 1 base, with 16 bases between the two germline ends. This CDR3 region has 17 residues. The V gene's germline CDR1 is SEHNR and CDR2 FQNEAQ (reference sequence). DNA for the CDR3: TGTGCCAGCAGCTTTGAGCAGGGGCACTCGTCCTACAATGAGCAGTTCTTC. Residues: CASSFEQGHSSYNEQFF.

This clonotype occurred many times. The chain carries TRBV30 and TRBJ1-1, with a tentative D call TRBD1 (5 bases). CDR3 size: 12 residues. Germline V gives CDR1 GTSNPN, CDR2 SVGIG (reference sequence). Trimming took off 1 base at V and 5 bases at J, with 8 bases between the two ends. Here the CDR3 DNA reads TGTGCCTGGAGTGAGGGGTGGACTGAAGCTTTCTTT. Encoded protein: CAWSEGWTEAFF.

The chain carries TRBV4-1 and TRBJ1-5; unclear D gene. CDR3 length equals 15 residues. Trimming left V 1 base short and J 1 base short, with 8 bases between. Germline V gives CDR1 MGHRA, CDR2 YSYEKL. The DNA of the CDR3 is TGCGCCAGCAGCCAAGTGGGTTTCAGCAATCAGCCCCAGCATTTT. Residues: CASSQVGFSNQPQHF.

At least ten counts were recorded for this clonotype. CDR3 sequence (DNA): TGCAGTGCTAGAGATGGGAGAACCCTCAGCACAGATACGCAGTATTTT. It is translated as CSARDGRTLSTDTQYF. The rearrangement uses TRBV20-1 and TRBJ2-3; weak D call: TRBD2 (5 bases). This CDR3 spans 16 amino acids. Germline-derived CDR1 and CDR2 are DFQATT and SNEGSKA (reference sequence). Trimming took 0 bases from V and 0 from J, leaving 13 bases between them.

This clonotype was picked up many times. The chain joins TRBV4-2 to TRBJ1-5; TRBD1 agrees at 9 bases. CDR1 is LGHNA, CDR2 YNFKEQ, per germline. With V trimmed by 1 base and J by 5 bases, 12 bases remained unmatched. This CDR3 is 18 amino acids long. CDR3 nucleotide sequence: TGTGCCAGCAGCCAAGGCCCACCTGGACAGGGGATTGATCAGCCCCAGCATTTT. Its translation is CASSQGPPGQGIDQPQHF.